This TCR beta chain derives from a study of identical twins. Study-wide results and limits: Sequences that were out-of-frame, alpha and twin-shared displayed an excess of low generation probability.

The CDR3 spans 17 residues. Germline lookup yields CDR1 SGHAT and CDR2 FQNNGV. Trimming shortened V by 4 bases and J by 2 bases, and 17 bases separated the two germline ends. This clonotype showed up just a few times. Its specificity is unknown. Through template switching, a universal primer site was introduced, and the cDNA contained unique molecular identifiers. MiXCR, run by TCRdb on the 5' RACE reads, gives a single entry per CDR3 protein. The data contain around 530,000 distinct CDR3 sequences, about 15% of them singletons. These data also formed part of another study, on yellow fever vaccine responses in identical twins.

The TCR was taken from a woman between 18 and 29 years old in good health. Sequencing was performed on CD4+ T cells sorted from blood. This chain connects TRBV11-2 to TRBJ2-2, with a possible D match to TRBD2 (6 bases). In DNA form, the CDR3 reads TGTGCCAGCAGCTCCAAAGGAGGGACCTTTAACACCGGGGAGCTGTTTTTT. Encoded protein: CASSSKGGTFNTGELFF. The full variable domain, in which reference TRBV11-2 and TRBJ2-2 provide the parts outside the CDR3, is EAGVAQSPRYKIIEKRQSVAFWCNPISGHATLYWYQQILGQGPKLLIQFQNNGVVDDSQLPKDRFSAERLKGVDSTLKIQPAKLEDSAVYLCASSSKGGTFNTGELFFGEGSRLTVL.